One sample yielded the 26 T cell receptor beta chains listed below, sequenced in a study of blood T cells in healthy people across ages. Using a J-beta primer mix together with a sample-barcoded 5' primer, a second PCR was run for roughly 7 to 11 cycles. One entry per CDR3 protein, called by TCRdb with MiXCR from the 5' RACE reads. The data contain 1.5 million or so distinct CDR3 sequences, 35% to 45% of them singletons. The sample consisted of blood. The origin of the receptors is a woman between 18 and 29 years old in good health.

The V call is TRBV7-9, the J call TRBJ1-2, with 8 bases aligning to TRBD1. Germline assignment: CDR1 SEHNR and CDR2 FQNEAQ (reference sequence). V lost 5 bases and J lost 0; bases outside the gene matches: 11. The CDR3 loop spans 17 amino acids. CDR3 protein: CASSPTLQGATNYGYTF. DNA for the CDR3: TGTGCCAGCAGCCCTACTCTTCAGGGGGCGACTAACTATGGCTACACCTTC.

This clonotype was detected ten times or more. J is TRBJ2-6 and V is TRBV11-1; the D is unclear. This CDR3 has 14 amino acids. Per germline, CDR1 SGHAT and CDR2 FQDESV (reference sequence). Deletions cut 4 bases from V and 0 bases from J, with 4 bases between. CDR3 sequence (DNA): TGTGCCAGCAGCTCCGACTCTGGGGCCAACGTCCTGACTTTC. As protein: CASSSDSGANVLTF.

Many counts were recorded for this clonotype. This may come from a read error, since a much larger clone is one base off. The chain employs TRBV20-1 and TRBJ2-1, with D possibly matching TRBD2 (6 bases). This CDR3 has 12 amino acids. Deletions cut 1 base from V and 5 bases from J, with 6 bases between. The germline gives CDR1 DFQATT, CDR2 SNEGSKA (reference sequence). The CDR3: CSARVADNEQFF. The CDR3, as DNA: TGCAGTGCTAGAGTAGCGGACAATGAGCAGTTCTTC.

The chain combines TRBV27 with TRBJ2-7, with D possibly matching TRBD1 (6 bases). CDR1 is MNHEY, CDR2 SMNVEV, per germline (reference sequence). The V and J ends lost 5 bases and 0 bases respectively, with 11 bases between them. The CDR3 loop spans 14 amino acids. DNA of the CDR3: TGTGCCAGCAGTCCAGGGGCCAGCTCCTACGAGCAGTACTTC. It translates to CASSPGASSYEQYF.

V usage is TRBV6-6 and J usage is TRBJ2-7; D may be TRBD1 (6 bases). The CDR3 consists of 16 residues. The germline V and J ends were trimmed by 7 bases and 3 bases, with 22 bases remaining between them. Germline loops: CDR1 MNHNY, CDR2 SVGAGI (reference sequence). The CDR3 DNA reads TGTGCCAGCAAACCCTACACGGGGACAAGGAACTACGAGCAGTACTTC. It encodes CASKPYTGTRNYEQYF.

Turning to this clonotype: Germline and junction disagree at one end, which may indicate a read error. This chain joins TRBV5-1 and TRBJ1-1; no clear D gene. CDR1 is SGHRS, CDR2 YFSETQ, per germline. CDR3 length: 13 amino acids. In nucleotides, the CDR3 is TGCGCCATCAGCATTAGGGTAGACACTGAAGCTTTCTTT. Translated, it gives CAISIRVDTEAFF.

This chain uses TRBV6-1 with TRBJ2-7, with D possibly being TRBD1 (5 bases). This CDR3 comprises 13 residues. Germline loops: CDR1 MNHNS, CDR2 SASEGT. The ends were cut back, 8 bases at V and 6 bases at J, with 17 bases in the middle. CDR3 loop: CASAGSGFPEQYF. CDR3 coding DNA: TGTGCCAGCGCCGGATCAGGGTTCCCCGAGCAGTACTTC.

The chain links TRBV7-2 to TRBJ2-1, with no clear D. The J call may be wrong; the DNA end is better matched by TRBJ2-7. The CDR3 spans 13 residues. The germline V gene encodes CDR1 SGHTA and CDR2 FQGNSA. Here the CDR3 DNA reads TGTGCCAGCAGCTTTGGACCTAACAATGAGCAGTACTTC. Its protein is CASSFGPNNEQYF.

The rearrangement links TRBV7-9 to TRBJ2-5; a possible D gene is TRBD1 (5 bases). From germline, CDR1 is SEHNR and CDR2 FQNEAQ (reference sequence). Trimming stripped 7 bases from V and 1 base from J, with 19 bases between. The CDR3 contains 16 residues. The CDR3: CASTNQAGMAQETQYF. CDR3 DNA: TGTGCCAGCACCAATCAGGCAGGGATGGCCCAAGAGACCCAGTACTTC.

The sample holds one count of this clonotype. The chain carries TRBV20-1 and TRBJ2-3; 9 nucleotides match TRBD2. CDR3 length: 15 amino acids. CDR1 is DFQATT and CDR2 is SNEGSKA in the germline V gene (reference sequence). Germline trimming cut 4 bases from V and 3 bases from J; bases unmatched to any gene: 8. The CDR3 bases are TGCAGTGCTAAGCCTGGCGGGAGGGGGACAGATACGCAGTATTTT. Translated, it gives CSAKPGGRGTDTQYF.

This clonotype turned up a few times. The rearrangement uses TRBV7-9 and TRBJ1-2, with 9 positions matching TRBD1. The V gene end was trimmed by 3 bases and the J gene end by 8 bases; junction bases not matched to a gene: 7. In germline, CDR1 is SEHNR, CDR2 FQNEAQ (reference sequence). This CDR3 has 14 amino acids. The CDR3 here is CASSLTGGSFGYTF. CDR3 in DNA: TGTGCCAGCAGCTTGACAGGGGGGTCGTTCGGCTACACCTTC. The full variable domain, rest sourced from reference TRBV7-9 and TRBJ1-2, is DTGVSQNPRHKITKRGQNVTFRCDPISEHNRLYWYRQTLGQGPEFLTYFQNEAQLEKSRLLSDRFSAERPKGSFSTLEIQRTEQGDSAMYLCASSLTGGSFGYTFGSGTRLTVV.

This clonotype was counted a few times. Here the CDR3 DNA reads TGTGCCAGCTCGCGGGACAGGAAGGGGGAAAAACTGTTTTTT. Protein product: CASSRDRKGEKLFF. This chain links TRBV18 with TRBJ1-4; 8 nucleotides agree with TRBD1. Per the germline V gene, CDR1 is KGHSH and CDR2 is LQKENI. V lost 6 bases to trimming and J lost 8 bases; unmatched junction nucleotides: 8. CDR3 size: 14 residues. Filled out from reference TRBV18 and TRBJ1-4, the complete variable domain reads NAGVMQNPRHLVRRRGQEARLRCSPMKGHSHVYWYRQLPEEGLKFMVYLQKENIIDESGMPKERFSAEFPKEGPSILRIQQVVRGDSAAYFCASSRDRKGEKLFFGSGTQLSVL.

Comment on this clonotype: A much larger clone is a single base away; this may be a read error. The chain employs TRBV20-1 and TRBJ2-5, with 16 bases lining up with TRBD2. Germline loops: CDR1 DFQATT, CDR2 SNEGSKA (reference sequence). The CDR3 spans 15 residues. With 2 bases clipped from V and 11 bases from J, the junction kept 8 bases outside the gene matches. The CDR3 loop is CSARSGLAGGDEQYF. The CDR3, as DNA: TGCAGTGCTAGATCGGGACTAGCGGGAGGGGATGAGCAGTACTTC.

J is TRBJ2-7 and V is TRBV6-5; 7 bases match TRBD1. The length of the CDR3 is 15 residues. Trimming removed 0 bases from V and 7 bases from J; junction bases left unmatched: 9. Germline-derived CDR1 and CDR2 are MNHEY and SVGAGI. Written as DNA, the CDR3 is TGTGCCAGCAGTTACTCAAGGGACAGTATTAAGGAGCAGTACTTC. Translated, it gives CASSYSRDSIKEQYF.

This clonotype has more than one count but fewer than ten. The chain couples TRBV29-1 to TRBJ1-1; D gene uncertain. The CDR3 length is 13 residues. Looked up from germline, CDR1 is SQVTM and CDR2 is ANQGSEA. Trimming left V 8 bases short and J 0 bases short, with 13 bases between. CDR3 sequence (DNA): TGCAGCCTCAGGAAGGGTCTGAACACTGAAGCTTTCTTT. Amino acid sequence: CSLRKGLNTEAFF.

This clonotype was picked up a small number of times. The rearrangement joins TRBV6-2 or TRBV6-3 to TRBJ2-1, with D possibly being TRBD2 (5 bases). Per germline, CDR1 MNHEY and CDR2 SVGEGT. The CDR3 runs to 14 residues. V was cut by 5 bases and J by 3 bases, with 11 bases left in between. CDR3 DNA: TGTGCCAGCAGTGGAGAGGGCTTCTACAATGAGCAGTTCTTC. Its translation is CASSGEGFYNEQFF.

This clonotype has a handful of counts. CDR3 in DNA: TGCAGTGCTAGAGATAGGGCTAGCTCCTACAATGAGCAGTTCTTC. It translates to CSARDRASSYNEQFF. The chain couples TRBV20-1 to TRBJ2-1; D remains unclear. The CDR3 totals 15 residues. Trimming took 0 bases from V and 0 from J, leaving 9 bases between them. CDR1 and CDR2 from the germline V gene are DFQATT and SNEGSKA (reference sequence).

V and J are TRBV25-1 and TRBJ2-7; D might be TRBD1 (7 bases). CDR1 and CDR2 (germline): MGHDK, SYGVNS. The V and J ends lost 8 bases and 0 bases respectively, with 14 bases between them. The CDR3 runs 14 residues. CDR3 nucleotide sequence: TGTGCCAGCGGGGGGACAGTTAACTCCTACGAGCAGTACTTC. It codes for CASGGTVNSYEQYF.

The genes are TRBV6-6 and TRBJ2-7; 12 nucleotides match TRBD2. This CDR3 has 14 amino acids. Germline-derived CDR1 and CDR2 are MNHNY and SVGAGI (reference sequence). The ends lost 6 bases at V and 3 bases at J; junction bases unmatched: 3. The CDR3 sequence: CASRTSGSVYEQYF. The CDR3 bases are TGTGCCAGCAGGACTAGCGGGAGTGTCTACGAGCAGTACTTC.

J is TRBJ2-4 and V is TRBV28; TRBD1 aligns across 7 bases. The V and J ends lost 11 bases and 2 bases, in that order; junction bases with no gene match: 6. The CDR3 runs to 13 residues. Germline V gene data show CDR1 as MDHEN and CDR2 as SYDVKM. CDR3 nucleotide sequence: TGTGCCGGCGTACAGGGGACCAAAAACATTCAGTACTTC. Its protein product is CAGVQGTKNIQYF. The whole variable domain, filled in from reference TRBV28 and TRBJ2-4, reads DVKVTQSSRYLVKRTGEKVFLECVQDMDHENMFWYRQDPGLGLRLIYFSYDVKMKEKGDIPEGYSVSREKKERFSLILESASTNQTSMYLCAGVQGTKNIQYFGAGTRLSVL.

The V gene is TRBV20-1, the J gene TRBJ1-2, with 7 nucleotides matching TRBD1. The CDR3 contains 15 residues. The V gene's germline CDR1 is DFQATT and CDR2 SNEGSKA (reference sequence). Trimming cost V 0 bases and J 2 bases; bases outside gene matches: 6. The CDR3 spells CSARDFRGGNYGYTF. The CDR3 DNA reads as TGCAGTGCTAGAGACTTCAGGGGGGGGAACTATGGCTACACCTTC.

V gene TRBV11-1 combines with J gene TRBJ1-2, with D hard to call. With 5 bases removed from V and 0 bases from J, the gap between germline ends came to 13 bases. The CDR3 loop spans 15 amino acids. CDR1 and CDR2 (germline): SGHAT, FQDESV (reference sequence). DNA for the CDR3: TGTGCCAGCAGCACCGACACCTGGACTAACTATGGCTACACCTTC. It encodes CASSTDTWTNYGYTF.

This clonotype was seen only a few times. The chain employs TRBV24-1 and TRBJ2-1, with D possibly being TRBD1 or TRBD2 (5 bases each). CDR1 and CDR2 (germline): KGHDR, SFDVKD. This CDR3 is 17 amino acids long. V lost 2 bases to trimming and J lost 0 bases, with 13 bases between them. The CDR3 bases are TGTGCCACCAGTGATTGGGGAGCGAGGGGCTCCTACAATGAGCAGTTCTTC. Translating gives CATSDWGARGSYNEQFF.

The V call is TRBV12-3 or TRBV12-4, the J call TRBJ2-7; D call uncertain. V gave up 3 bases and J gave up 2 bases, with 8 bases separating them. The CDR3 covers 13 residues. The CDR3, as DNA: TGTGCCAGCAGTTTTTTCTGGGCCTACGAGCAGTACTTC. Residues: CASSFFWAYEQYF.

The chain joins TRBV11-2 to TRBJ1-1; perhaps TRBD1 as D (6 bases). The CDR3 runs to 16 residues. Trimming took off 1 base at V and 0 bases at J, with 12 bases between the two ends. Germline assignment: CDR1 SGHAT and CDR2 FQNNGV. CDR3 nucleotide sequence: TGTGCCAGCAGCTTAGCCGGCGGGGGCTTGAACACTGAAGCTTTCTTT. Translating it yields CASSLAGGGLNTEAFF.

V is TRBV9 and J is TRBJ1-4; D unresolved. Between the trimmed V and J ends, which lost 0 bases and 3 bases, there was a span of 6 bases. CDR3 size: 14 residues. The germline gives CDR1 SGDLS, CDR2 YYNGEE. The CDR3 here is CASSVDTSNEKLFF. CDR3 sequence (DNA): TGTGCCAGCAGCGTAGACACCTCTAATGAAAAACTGTTTTTT.